This T cell receptor (beta chain) was found in a study of shared clonotypes between healthy human individuals. At the level of the study: Donors consisted of two women and a few men between 18 and 49.

With regard to this clone: What it recognizes is unknown.

Study results and limitations: All-four-donor shared clonotypes had higher generation probabilities than non-shared clonotypes did. Clonotype sharing across donors was expected to vary with sequencing depth.

Repertoires were generated with immunoSEQ multiplex PCR, while TCRdb's copy carries only in-frame clones and drops some. The table lists about 380,000 clones, about 96% of them singletons. Sample: memory CD8+ T cells sorted from blood. Subset here: CD45RO+ cells pooled with CCR7-negative TemRA cells. This clonotype was obtained from a man aged 25 to 45 in good health.

The CDR3 DNA follows: TGTGCCAGCAGTCCACTAGGGCGACTAGCGGGAAATGAGCAGTTCTTC. It codes for CASSPLGRLAGNEQFF. This chain links TRBV28 with TRBJ2-1; 11 positions match TRBD2. V trimming: 5 bases; J trimming: 7 bases; junction bases outside the gene matches: 10. The CDR3 has 16 amino acids. Germline V gene lookup returns CDR1 MDHEN and CDR2 SYDVKM.